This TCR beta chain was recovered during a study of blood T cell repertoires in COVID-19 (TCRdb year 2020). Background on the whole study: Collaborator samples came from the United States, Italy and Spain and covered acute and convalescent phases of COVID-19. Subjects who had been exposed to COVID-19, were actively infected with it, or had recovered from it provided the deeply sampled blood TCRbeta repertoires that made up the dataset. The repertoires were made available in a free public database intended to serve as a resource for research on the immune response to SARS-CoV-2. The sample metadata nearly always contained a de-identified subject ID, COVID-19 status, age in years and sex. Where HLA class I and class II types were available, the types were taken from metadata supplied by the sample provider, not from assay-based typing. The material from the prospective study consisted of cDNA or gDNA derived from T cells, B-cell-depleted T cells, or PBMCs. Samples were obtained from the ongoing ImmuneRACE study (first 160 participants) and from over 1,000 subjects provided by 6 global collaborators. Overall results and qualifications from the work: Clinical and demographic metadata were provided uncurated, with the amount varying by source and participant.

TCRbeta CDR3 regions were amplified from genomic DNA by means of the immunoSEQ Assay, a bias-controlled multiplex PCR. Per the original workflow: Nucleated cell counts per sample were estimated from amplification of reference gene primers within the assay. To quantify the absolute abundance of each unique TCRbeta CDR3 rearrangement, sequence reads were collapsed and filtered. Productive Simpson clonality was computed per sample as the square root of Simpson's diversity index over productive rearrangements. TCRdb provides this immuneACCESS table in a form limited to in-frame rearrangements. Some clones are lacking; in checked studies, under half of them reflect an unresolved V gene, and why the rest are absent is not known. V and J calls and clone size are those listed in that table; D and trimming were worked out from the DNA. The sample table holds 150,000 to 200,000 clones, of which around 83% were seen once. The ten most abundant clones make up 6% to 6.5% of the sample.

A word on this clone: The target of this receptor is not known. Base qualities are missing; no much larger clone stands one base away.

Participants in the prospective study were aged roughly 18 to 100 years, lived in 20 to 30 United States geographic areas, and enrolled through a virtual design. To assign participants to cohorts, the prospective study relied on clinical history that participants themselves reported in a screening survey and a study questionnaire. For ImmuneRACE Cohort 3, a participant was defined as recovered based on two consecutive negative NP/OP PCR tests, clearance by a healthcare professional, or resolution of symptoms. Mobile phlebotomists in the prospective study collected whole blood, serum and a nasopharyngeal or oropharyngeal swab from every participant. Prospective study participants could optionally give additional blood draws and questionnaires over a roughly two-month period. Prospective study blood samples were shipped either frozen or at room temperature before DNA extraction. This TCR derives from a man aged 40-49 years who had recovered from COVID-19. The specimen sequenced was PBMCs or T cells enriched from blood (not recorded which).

The CDR3 reads as follows: CSVVQIADTEAFF. The nucleotides read TGCAGCGTTGTTCAGATTGCAGACACTGAAGCTTTCTTT. The V and J genes are TRBV29-1 and TRBJ1-1; a confident D gene designation cannot be given. The germline V gene encodes CDR1 SQVTM and CDR2 ANQGSEA. At the junction V is shortened by 4 bases and J by 3 bases, with 12 bases in between. The CDR3 goes from the cysteine to the phenylalanine over 13 residues. CDR3 DNA is the only sequence kept; it has 39 bases, read in frame from the first base.